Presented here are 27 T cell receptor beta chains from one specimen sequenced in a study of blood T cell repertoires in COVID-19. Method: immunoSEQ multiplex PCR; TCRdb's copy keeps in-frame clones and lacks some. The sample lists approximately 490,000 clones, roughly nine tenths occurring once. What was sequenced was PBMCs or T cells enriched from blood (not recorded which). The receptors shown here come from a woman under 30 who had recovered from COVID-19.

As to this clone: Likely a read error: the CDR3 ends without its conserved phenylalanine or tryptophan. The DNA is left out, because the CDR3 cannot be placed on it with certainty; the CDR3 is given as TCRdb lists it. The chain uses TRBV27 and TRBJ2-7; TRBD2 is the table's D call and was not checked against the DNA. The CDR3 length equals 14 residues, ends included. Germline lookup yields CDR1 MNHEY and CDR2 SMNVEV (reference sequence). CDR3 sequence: CASSLYPFGAGGNY.

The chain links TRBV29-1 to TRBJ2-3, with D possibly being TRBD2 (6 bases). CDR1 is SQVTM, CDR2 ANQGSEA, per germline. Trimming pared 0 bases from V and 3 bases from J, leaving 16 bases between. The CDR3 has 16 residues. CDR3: CSVEDISLRGTDTQYF. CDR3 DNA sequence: TGCAGCGTTGAAGATATTAGCCTCCGGGGGACAGATACGCAGTATTTT.

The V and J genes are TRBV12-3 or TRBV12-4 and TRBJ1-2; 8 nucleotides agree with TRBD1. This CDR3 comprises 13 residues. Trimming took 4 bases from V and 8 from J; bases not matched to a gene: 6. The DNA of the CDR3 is TGTGCCAGCAGTTGGGGGAGACAGGGGGGCTACACCTTC. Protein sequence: CASSWGRQGGYTF.

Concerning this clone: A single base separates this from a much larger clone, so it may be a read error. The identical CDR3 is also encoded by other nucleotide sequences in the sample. CDR3 protein: CASSEAPRPGQGIFSSYNSPLHF. DNA of the CDR3: TGTGCCAGCAGTGAAGCCCCCCGTCCGGGACAGGGTATCTTTAGCTCCTATAATTCACCTCTCCACTTT. The chain joins TRBV6-1 to TRBJ1-6; 9 nucleotides line up with TRBD1. CDR1 is MNHNS, CDR2 SASEGT, per germline. CDR3 length: 23 residues.

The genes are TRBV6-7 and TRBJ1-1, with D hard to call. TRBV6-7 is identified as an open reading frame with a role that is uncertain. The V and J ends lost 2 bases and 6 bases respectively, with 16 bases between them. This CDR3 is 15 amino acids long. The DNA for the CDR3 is TGTGCCAGCAGTTACCGACCGGAGGGTGTTCCTGAAGCTTTCTTT. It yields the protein CASSYRPEGVPEAFF.

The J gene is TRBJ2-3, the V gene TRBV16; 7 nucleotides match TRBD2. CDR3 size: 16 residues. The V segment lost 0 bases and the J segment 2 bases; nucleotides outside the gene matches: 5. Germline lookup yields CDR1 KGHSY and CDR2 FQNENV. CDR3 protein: CASSQSAAGITDTQYF. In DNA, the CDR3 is TGTGCCAGCAGCCAATCGGCAGCGGGGATCACAGATACGCAGTATTTT.

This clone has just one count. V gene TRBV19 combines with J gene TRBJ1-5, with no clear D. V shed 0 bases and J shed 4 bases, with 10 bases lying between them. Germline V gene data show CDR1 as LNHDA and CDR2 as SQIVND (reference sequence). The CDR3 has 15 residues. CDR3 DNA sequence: TGTGCCAGTAGTATAGAGCGGGTATGGAATCAGCCCCAGCATTTT. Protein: CASSIERVWNQPQHF.

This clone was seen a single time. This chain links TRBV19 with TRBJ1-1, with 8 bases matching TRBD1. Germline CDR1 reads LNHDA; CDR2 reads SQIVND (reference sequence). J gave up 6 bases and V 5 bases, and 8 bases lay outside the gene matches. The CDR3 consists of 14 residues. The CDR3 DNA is TGTGCCAGTAGTTACTCAGGGGGCGCCTCTGAAGCTTTCTTT. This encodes CASSYSGGASEAFF.

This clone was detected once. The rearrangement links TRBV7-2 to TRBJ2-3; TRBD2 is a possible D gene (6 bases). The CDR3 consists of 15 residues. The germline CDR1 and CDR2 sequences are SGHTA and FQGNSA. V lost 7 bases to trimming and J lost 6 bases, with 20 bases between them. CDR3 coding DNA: TGTGCCAGCACCCCCCCCGCGCGGGGTCCGGATACGCAGTATTTT. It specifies CASTPPARGPDTQYF.

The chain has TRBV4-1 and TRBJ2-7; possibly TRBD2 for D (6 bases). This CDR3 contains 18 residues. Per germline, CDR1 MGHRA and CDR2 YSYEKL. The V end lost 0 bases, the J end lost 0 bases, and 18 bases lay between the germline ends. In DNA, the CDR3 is TGCGCCAGCAGCCAAGAGGGTGGGAGGCTAGCCCCCTCCTACGAGCAGTACTTC. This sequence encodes CASSQEGGRLAPSYEQYF.

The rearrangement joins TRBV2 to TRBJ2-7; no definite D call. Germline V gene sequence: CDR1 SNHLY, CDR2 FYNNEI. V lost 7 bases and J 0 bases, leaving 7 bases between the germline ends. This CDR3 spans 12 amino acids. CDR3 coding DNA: TGTGCCAGCACTGCGTTCTCCTACGAGCAGTACTTC. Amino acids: CASTAFSYEQYF.

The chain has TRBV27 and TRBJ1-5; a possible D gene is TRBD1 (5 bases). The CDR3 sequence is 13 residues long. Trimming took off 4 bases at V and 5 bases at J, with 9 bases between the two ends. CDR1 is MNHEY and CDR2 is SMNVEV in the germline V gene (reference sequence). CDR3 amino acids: CASSWRDDQPQHF. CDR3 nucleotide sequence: TGTGCCAGCAGTTGGCGGGACGATCAGCCCCAGCATTTT.

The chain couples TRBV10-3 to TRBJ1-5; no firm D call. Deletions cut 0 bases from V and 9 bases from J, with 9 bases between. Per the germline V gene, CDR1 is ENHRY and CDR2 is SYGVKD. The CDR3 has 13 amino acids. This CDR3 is CAISESIRAPQHF. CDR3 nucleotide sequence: TGTGCCATCAGTGAGTCGATAAGAGCGCCCCAGCATTTT.

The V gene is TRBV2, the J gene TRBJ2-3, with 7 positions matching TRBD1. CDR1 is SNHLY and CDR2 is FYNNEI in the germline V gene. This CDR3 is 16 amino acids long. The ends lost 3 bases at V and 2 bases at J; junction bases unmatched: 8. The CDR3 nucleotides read TGTGCCAGCAGTGACATCCGGGACAGCGACACAGATACGCAGTATTTT. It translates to CASSDIRDSDTDTQYF.

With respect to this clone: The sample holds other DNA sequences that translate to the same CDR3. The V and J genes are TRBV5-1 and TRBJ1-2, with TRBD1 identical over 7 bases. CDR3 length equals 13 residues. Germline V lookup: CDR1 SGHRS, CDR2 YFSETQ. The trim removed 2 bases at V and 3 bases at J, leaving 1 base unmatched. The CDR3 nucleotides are TGCGCCAGCAGCTTAGGACAGGACTATGGCTACACCTTC. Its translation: CASSLGQDYGYTF.

The CDR3 loop reads CASSLEFGRFTEAFF. DNA of the CDR3: TGTGCCAGCAGCTTAGAGTTTGGCAGATTCACTGAAGCTTTCTTT. This chain uses TRBV7-2 with TRBJ1-1; D is unresolved. This CDR3 region has 15 residues. V was shortened by 1 base and J by 4 bases, with 13 bases between the two germline ends. Germline values: CDR1 SGHTA, CDR2 FQGNSA.

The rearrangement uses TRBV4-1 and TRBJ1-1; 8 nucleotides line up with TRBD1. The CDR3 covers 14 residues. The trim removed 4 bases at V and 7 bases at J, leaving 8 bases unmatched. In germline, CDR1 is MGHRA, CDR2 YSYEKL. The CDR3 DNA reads TGCGCCAGCAGCCTGGGACAGGCGACTCATGAAGCTTTCTTT. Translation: CASSLGQATHEAFF.

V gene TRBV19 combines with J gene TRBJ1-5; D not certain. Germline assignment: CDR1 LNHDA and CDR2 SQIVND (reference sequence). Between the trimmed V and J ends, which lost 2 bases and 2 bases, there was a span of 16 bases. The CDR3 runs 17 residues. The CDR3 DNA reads TGTGCCAGTAGTATACAGAGGCATAGGCAAGGCAATCAGCCCCAGCATTTT. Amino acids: CASSIQRHRQGNQPQHF.

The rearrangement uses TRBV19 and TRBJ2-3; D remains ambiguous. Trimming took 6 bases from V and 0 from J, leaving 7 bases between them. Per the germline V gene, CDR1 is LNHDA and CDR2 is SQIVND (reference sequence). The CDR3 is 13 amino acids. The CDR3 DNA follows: TGTGCCAGTAGATTGACTAGCACAGATACGCAGTATTTT. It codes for CASRLTSTDTQYF.

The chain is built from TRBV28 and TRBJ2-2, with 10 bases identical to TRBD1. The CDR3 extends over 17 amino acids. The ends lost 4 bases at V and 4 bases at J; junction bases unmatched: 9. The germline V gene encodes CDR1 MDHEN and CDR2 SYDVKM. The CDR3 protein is CASSSFDRGLVTGELFF. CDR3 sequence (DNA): TGTGCCAGCAGTTCCTTTGACAGGGGGCTCGTCACCGGGGAGCTGTTTTTT.

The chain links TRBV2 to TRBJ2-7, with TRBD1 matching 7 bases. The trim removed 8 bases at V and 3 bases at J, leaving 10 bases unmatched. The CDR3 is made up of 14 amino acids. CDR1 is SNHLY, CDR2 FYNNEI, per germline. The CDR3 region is CASDDGQVIYEQYF. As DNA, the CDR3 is TGTGCCAGCGATGACGGACAGGTCATCTACGAGCAGTACTTC.

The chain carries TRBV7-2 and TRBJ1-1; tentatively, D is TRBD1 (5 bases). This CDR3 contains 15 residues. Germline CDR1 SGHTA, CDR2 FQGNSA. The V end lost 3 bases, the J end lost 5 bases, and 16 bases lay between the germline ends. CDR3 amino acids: CASSFRWGGDTEAFF. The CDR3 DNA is TGTGCCAGCAGCTTCCGGTGGGGGGGAGATACTGAAGCTTTCTTT.

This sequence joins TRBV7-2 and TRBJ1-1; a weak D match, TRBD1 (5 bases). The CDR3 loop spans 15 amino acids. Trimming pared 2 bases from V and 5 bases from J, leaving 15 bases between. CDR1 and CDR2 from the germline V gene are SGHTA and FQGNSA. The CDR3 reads CASSLSTKRGTEAFF. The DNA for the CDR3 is TGTGCCAGCAGCTTAAGCACCAAACGGGGGACTGAAGCTTTCTTT. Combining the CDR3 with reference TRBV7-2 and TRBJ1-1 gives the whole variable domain GAGVSQSPSNKVTEKGKDVELRCDPISGHTALYWYRQSLGQGLEFLIYFQGNSAPDKSGLPSDRFSAERTGGSVSTLTIQRTQQEDSAVYLCASSLSTKRGTEAFFGQGTRLTVV.

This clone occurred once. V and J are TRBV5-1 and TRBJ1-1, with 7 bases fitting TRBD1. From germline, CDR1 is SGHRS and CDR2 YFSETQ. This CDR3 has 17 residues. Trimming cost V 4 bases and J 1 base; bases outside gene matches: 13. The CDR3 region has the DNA TGCGCCAGCAGCCCGATGTACAGGGGACGCCGGAACACTGAAGCTTTCTTT. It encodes CASSPMYRGRRNTEAFF.

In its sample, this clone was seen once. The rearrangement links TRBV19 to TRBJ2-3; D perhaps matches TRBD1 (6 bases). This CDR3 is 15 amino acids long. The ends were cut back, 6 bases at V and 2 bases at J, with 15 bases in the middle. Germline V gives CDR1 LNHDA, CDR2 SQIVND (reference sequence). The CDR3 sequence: CASSQNTGFTDTQYF. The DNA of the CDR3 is TGTGCCAGTAGCCAAAATACAGGGTTCACAGATACGCAGTATTTT.

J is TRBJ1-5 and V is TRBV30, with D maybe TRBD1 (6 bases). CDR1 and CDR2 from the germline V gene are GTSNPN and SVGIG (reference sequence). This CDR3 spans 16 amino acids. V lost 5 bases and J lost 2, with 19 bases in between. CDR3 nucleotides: TGTGCCTGGGCCCAAACAGGGAATGGCGGCAATCAGCCCCAGCATTTT. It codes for CAWAQTGNGGNQPQHF.

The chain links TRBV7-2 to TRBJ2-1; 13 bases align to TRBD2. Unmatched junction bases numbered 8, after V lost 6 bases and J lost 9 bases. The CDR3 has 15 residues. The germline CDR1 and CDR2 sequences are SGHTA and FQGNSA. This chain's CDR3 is CASRSTSGGSGEQFF. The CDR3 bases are TGTGCCAGCAGATCGACTAGCGGGGGGTCAGGTGAGCAGTTCTTC.